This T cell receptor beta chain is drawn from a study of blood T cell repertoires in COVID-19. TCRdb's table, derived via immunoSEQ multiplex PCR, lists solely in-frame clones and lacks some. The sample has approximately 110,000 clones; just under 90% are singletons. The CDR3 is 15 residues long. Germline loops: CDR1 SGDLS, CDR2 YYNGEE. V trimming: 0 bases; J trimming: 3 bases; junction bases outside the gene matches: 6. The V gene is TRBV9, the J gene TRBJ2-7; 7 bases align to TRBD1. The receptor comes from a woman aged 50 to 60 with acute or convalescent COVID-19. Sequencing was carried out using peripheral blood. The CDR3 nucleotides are TGTGCCAGCAGCGTAGACCCGACAGGGTACTACGAGCAGTACTTC. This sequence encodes CASSVDPTGYYEQYF.